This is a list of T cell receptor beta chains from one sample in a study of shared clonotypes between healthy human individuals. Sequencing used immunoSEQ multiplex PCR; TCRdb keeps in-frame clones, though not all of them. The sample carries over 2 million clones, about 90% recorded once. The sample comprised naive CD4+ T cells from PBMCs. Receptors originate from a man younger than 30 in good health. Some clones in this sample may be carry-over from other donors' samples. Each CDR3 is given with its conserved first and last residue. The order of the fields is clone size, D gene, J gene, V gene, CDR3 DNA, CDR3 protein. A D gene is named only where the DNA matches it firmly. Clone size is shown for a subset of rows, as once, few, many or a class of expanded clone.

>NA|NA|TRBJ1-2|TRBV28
TGTGCCAGCAGTTTAAGAGATTCCGGGGACGGCTACACCTTC
CASSLRDSGDGYTF
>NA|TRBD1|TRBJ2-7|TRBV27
TGTGCCAGCACAAGGATGAACAGGGGGTCGACCTACGAGCAGTACTTC
CASTRMNRGSTYEQYF
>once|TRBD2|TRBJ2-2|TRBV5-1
TGCGCCAGCGCGGAGGGCGGGGGGAACACCGGGGAGCTGTTTTTT
CASAEGGGNTGELFF
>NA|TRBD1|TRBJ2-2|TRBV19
TGTGCCAGTAGTATAATACAGGGGGCGCCCGGGGAGCTGTTTTTT
CASSIIQGAPGELFF
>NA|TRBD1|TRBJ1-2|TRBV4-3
TGCGCCAGCAGCCAATCCCCGGGACAGGGCTATAACTATGGCTACACCTTC
CASSQSPGQGYNYGYTF
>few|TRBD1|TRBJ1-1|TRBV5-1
TGCGCCAGCAGCTTGGAGGCGACAGGGGAAGCTTTCTTT
CASSLEATGEAFF
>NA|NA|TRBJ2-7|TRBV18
TGTGCCAGCTCACCACCTGGGACGTGGGGCTACGAGCAGTACTTC
CASSPPGTWGYEQYF
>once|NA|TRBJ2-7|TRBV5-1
TGCGCCAGCAGCTTGACGGGACCTTCCTACGAGCAGTACTTC
CASSLTGPSYEQYF
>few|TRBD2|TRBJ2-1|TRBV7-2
TGTGCCAGCAGCTTAGTAGGGACTAGCGGGAGGGATGAGCAGTTCTTC
CASSLVGTSGRDEQFF
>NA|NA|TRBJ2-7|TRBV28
TGTGCCAGCAGTTCCTCAAGCGAGCAGTACTTC
CASSSSSEQYF
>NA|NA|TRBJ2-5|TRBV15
TGTGCCACCAGCAGCGCCACGGGCAGTTGGGAGACCCAGTACTTC
CATSSATGSWETQYF
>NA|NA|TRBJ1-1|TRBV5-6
TGTGCCAGCAGCTTGTTTGGTATTGGAGTTCGAGTTTCAGCTGAAGCTTTCTTT
CASSLFGIGVRVSAEAFF
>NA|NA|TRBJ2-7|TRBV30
TGTGCCTGGAGCGGGGCCCCCCTGGGCGAGCAGTACTTC
CAWSGAPLGEQYF
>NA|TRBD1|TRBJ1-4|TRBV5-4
TGTGCCAGCAGCTTGGGAGCCAGGGGGCCCTCCGGTGATGAAAAACTGTTTTTT
CASSLGARGPSGDEKLFF
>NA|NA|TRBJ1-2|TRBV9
TGTGCCAGCAGCGCGCTCAGTCGAGTACCCTATGGCTACACCTTC
CASSALSRVPYGYTF
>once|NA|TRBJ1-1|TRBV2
TGTGCCAGCACAGACACAGGGTCGAGCACTGAAGCTTTCTTT
CASTDTGSSTEAFF
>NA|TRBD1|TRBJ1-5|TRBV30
TGTGCCTGGTCGACAGGGGGCGAGCAGCCCCAGCATTTT
CAWSTGGEQPQHF
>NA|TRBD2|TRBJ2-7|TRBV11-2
TGTGCCAGCAGCTTAAGTGGGTTTGGTAGCGGGAGCTACGAGCAGTACTTC
CASSLSGFGSGSYEQYF
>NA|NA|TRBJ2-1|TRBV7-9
TGTGCCAGCAGCCCCCCCGTAAATTGGGAGCAGTTCTTC
CASSPPVNWEQFF
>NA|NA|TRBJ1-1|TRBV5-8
TGTGCCAGCAGCCTCTATACGGCAGGCAACACTGAAGCTTTCTTT
CASSLYTAGNTEAFF
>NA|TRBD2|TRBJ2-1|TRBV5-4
TGTGCCAGCAGCTCTAGCGGGAGGAGCTACAATGAGCAGTTCTTC
CASSSSGRSYNEQFF
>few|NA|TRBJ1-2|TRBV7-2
TGTGCCAGCAGCTTAGCGCGATATGGCTACACCTTC
CASSLARYGYTF
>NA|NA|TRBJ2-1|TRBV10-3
TGTGCCATCAGTGAGAGGACGGATGCCTACAATGAGCAGTTCTTC
CAISERTDAYNEQFF
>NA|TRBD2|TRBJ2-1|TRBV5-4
TGTGCCAGCAGCTCCCCGACTAGCGGAAAGTACGATGAGCAGTTCTTC
CASSSPTSGKYDEQFF
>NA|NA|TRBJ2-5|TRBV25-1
TGTGCCAGCAGTGAATATCGTCCAGGCCAAGAGACCCAGTACTTC
CASSEYRPGQETQYF
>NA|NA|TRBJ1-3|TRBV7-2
TGTGCCAGCAGCGCGGGGCCCAACTCTGGAAACACCATATATTTT
CASSAGPNSGNTIYF
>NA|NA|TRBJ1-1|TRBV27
TGTGCCAGCAGTTTGAAACGGACGACCATAGCCGGGGCTTTCTTT
CASSLKRTTIAGAFF
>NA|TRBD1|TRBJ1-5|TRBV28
TGTGCCAGCAGCTCCGGGACAGGGGCTCTCATTAGGCAGCCCCAGCATTTT
CASSSGTGALIRQPQHF
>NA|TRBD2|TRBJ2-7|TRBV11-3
TGTGCCAGCAGCCCGGGGGGGAGCTCCTACGAGCAGTACTTC
CASSPGGSSYEQYF
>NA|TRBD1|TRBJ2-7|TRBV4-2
TGTGCCAGCAGCCAAGACGGGGACAGGGGCATATCCTACGAGCAGTACTTC
CASSQDGDRGISYEQYF
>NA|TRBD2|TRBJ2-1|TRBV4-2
TGTGCCAGCAGCCCGCTTGGGGGAGGGCCCAATGAGCAGTTCTTC
CASSPLGGGPNEQFF
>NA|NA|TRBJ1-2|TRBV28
TGTGCCAGCAGTTTCTCGAGGACCTTCGGTAAGGGCTACACCTTC
CASSFSRTFGKGYTF
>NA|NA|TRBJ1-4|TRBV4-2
TGTGCCAGCAGCCAAGAAGTCAACAGCCTAGGGAAACTGTTTTTT
CASSQEVNSLGKLFF
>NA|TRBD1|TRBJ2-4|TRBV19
TGTGCCAGTCGGCGGGGACAGGGTTACGAAAACATTCAGTACTTC
CASRRGQGYENIQYF
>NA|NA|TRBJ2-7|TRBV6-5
TGTGCCAGCAGTTACTCGAAATTCTCGGGGGTCCACGAGCAGTACTTC
CASSYSKFSGVHEQYF
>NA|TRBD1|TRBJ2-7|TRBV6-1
TGTGCCAGCAGTAAACAGGGGGAGGCCTACGAGCAGTACTTC
CASSKQGEAYEQYF
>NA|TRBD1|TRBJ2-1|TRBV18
TGTGCCAGCTCACAACGAACCCGGACAGGGGCCTACAATGAGCAGTTCTTC
CASSQRTRTGAYNEQFF
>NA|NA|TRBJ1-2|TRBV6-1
TGTGCCAGCAGTGGCACGGTCAATGGCTACACCTTC
CASSGTVNGYTF
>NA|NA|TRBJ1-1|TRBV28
TGTGCCAGCAGGTCAGGGCAGTTCACTGAAGCTTTCTTT
CASRSGQFTEAFF
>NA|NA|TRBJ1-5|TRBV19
TGTGCCAGTAGTTATGGTGCCATACCGGGTCGTCAGCCCCAGCATTTT
CASSYGAIPGRQPQHF
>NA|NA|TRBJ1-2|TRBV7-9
TGTGCCAGCAGCCTTGCCTTAGACAGGTCCTATGGCTACACCTTC
CASSLALDRSYGYTF
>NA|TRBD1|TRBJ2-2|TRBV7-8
TGTGCCAGCAGCATACAGGGGTTCGGGGAGCTGTTTTTT
CASSIQGFGELFF
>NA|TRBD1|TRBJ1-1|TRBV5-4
TGTGCCAGCAGCTTGGCGGGACAGCCCAACACTGAAGCTTTCTTT
CASSLAGQPNTEAFF
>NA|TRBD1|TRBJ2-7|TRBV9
TGTGCCAGCAGCGCCGAAACACAGGGGACCGAGCAGTACTTC
CASSAETQGTEQYF
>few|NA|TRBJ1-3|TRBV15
TGTGCCACCAGCATGGACATGACTGGAAACACCATATATTTT
CATSMDMTGNTIYF
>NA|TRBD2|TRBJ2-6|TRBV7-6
TGTGCCAGCAGCTCAGGGACTAGGGGCTCTGGGGCCAACGTCCTGACTTTC
CASSSGTRGSGANVLTF